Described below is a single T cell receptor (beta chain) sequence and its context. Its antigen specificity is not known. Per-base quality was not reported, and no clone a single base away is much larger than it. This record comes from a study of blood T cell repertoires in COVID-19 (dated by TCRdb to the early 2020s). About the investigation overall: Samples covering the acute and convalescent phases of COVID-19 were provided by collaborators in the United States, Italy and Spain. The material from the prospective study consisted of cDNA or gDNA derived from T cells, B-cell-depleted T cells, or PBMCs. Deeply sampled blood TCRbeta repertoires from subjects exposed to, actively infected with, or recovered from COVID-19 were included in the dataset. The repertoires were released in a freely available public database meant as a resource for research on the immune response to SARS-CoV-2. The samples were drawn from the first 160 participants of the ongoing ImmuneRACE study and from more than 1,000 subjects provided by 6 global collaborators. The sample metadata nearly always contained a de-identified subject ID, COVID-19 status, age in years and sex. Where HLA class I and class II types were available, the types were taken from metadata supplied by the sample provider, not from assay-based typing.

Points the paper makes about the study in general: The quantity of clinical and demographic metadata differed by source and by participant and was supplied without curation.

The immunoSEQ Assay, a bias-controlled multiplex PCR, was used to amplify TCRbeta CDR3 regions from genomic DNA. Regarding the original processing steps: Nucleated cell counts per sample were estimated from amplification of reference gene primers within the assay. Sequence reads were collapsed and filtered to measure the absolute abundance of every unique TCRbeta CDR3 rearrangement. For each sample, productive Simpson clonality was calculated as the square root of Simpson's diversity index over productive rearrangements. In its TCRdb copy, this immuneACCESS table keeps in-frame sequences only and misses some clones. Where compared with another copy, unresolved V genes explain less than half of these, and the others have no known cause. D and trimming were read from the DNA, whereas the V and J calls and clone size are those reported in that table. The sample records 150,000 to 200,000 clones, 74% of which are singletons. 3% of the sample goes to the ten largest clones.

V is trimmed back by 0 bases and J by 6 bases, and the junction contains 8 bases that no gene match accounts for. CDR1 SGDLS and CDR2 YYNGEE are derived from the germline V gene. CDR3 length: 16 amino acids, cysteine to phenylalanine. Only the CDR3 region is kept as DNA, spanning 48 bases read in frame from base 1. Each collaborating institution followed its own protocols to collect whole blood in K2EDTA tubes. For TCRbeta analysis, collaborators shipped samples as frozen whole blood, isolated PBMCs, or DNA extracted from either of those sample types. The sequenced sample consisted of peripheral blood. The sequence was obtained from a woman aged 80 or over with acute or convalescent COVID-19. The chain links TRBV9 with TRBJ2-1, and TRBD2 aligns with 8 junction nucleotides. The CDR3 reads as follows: CASSVVQLAGGNEQFF. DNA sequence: TGTGCCAGCAGCGTAGTTCAGTTGGCGGGGGGCAATGAGCAGTTCTTC.